Listed below are T cell receptor beta chains from one sample, sequenced in a study of blood T cell repertoires in COVID-19. The protocol was immunoSEQ multiplex PCR, while the TCRdb copy is restricted to in-frame clones and leaves out a portion. Among some 150,000 clones listed, around 81% were seen once. Sequenced material: peripheral blood. The receptors here all came from a human donor in a cohort sampled during active COVID-19. CDR3s include the opening cysteine and the closing phenylalanine or tryptophan. The D gene is left open where the match is weak. The size of a clone is reported for some rows only, either as once, few or many, or as a class for expanded clones.

j_call d_call clone_size v_call cdr3_nt cdr3_aa
TRBJ2-2 TRBD2 . TRBV5-1 TGCGCCAGCACTAGCGGGAGGGCTCCCGGGGAGCTGTTTTTT CASTSGRAPGELFF
TRBJ2-7 . few TRBV7-9 TGTGCCAGCAGCCGCTCCGGGACACTCTTCTACGAGCAGTACTTC CASSRSGTLFYEQYF
TRBJ1-2 . . TRBV19 TGTGCCAGTAGTATAGAAGGCGGATTCAGGGGTGGCTACACCTTC CASSIEGGFRGGYTF
TRBJ2-1 TRBD2 . TRBV7-9 TGTGCCAGCAGCTCCCGGGGGGGTTCCAATGAGCAGTTCTTC CASSSRGGSNEQFF
TRBJ2-2 TRBD2 few TRBV5-4 TGTGCCAGCAGCCCCCCCGGACTAGCGGGACTGGTCCGGGCGGGGGAGCTGTTTTTT CASSPPGLAGLVRAGELFF
TRBJ2-1 . . TRBV19 TGTGCCAGTAGTTCACCGGGACACTGGAGCTCCTACAATGAGCAGTTCTTC CASSSPGHWSSYNEQFF
TRBJ1-4 . . TRBV19 TGTGCCAGTAGTTCGCCTGGGGGCCGGGACAAGACTAATGAAAAACTGTTTTTT CASSSPGGRDKTNEKLFF
TRBJ1-2 . . TRBV7-9 TGTGCCAGCAGCTTGAACACCAACTATGGCTACACCTTC CASSLNTNYGYTF
TRBJ2-7 . . TRBV2 TGTGCCAGCCCCCCCCCGGGTCTAAGCTCCTACGAGCAGTACTTC CASPPPGLSSYEQYF
TRBJ1-5 TRBD1 . TRBV28 TGTGCCAGCACACTGACAGGGTTACGGCAGCCCCAGCATTTT CASTLTGLRQPQHF
TRBJ2-1 . . TRBV6-5 TGTGCCAGCAGCAGGGTCGGGGGCTCCTACAATGAGCAGTTCTTC CASSRVGGSYNEQFF
TRBJ2-2 TRBD1 few TRBV2 TGTGCCAGCAGTACAGGGGCCACCGGGGAGCTGTTTTTT CASSTGATGELFF
TRBJ2-1 . once TRBV27 TGTGCCAGCAGCGACAGGTTGTCCTACAATGAGCAGTTCTTC CASSDRLSYNEQFF
TRBJ2-5 . . TRBV2 TGTGCCAGCAGTGAAGCGAGAGAGACCCAGTACTTC CASSEARETQYF
TRBJ2-5 TRBD1 . TRBV7-2 TGTGCCAGCAGCTCGGGACAGGTTGGAGAGACCCAGTACTTC CASSSGQVGETQYF
TRBJ1-5 . . TRBV7-2 TGTGCCAGCAGCTTATCTAATCAGCCCCAGCATTTT CASSLSNQPQHF
TRBJ1-5 TRBD1 few TRBV30 TGTGCCTGGAGTTTTACAGGGGATGATCAGCCCCAGCATTTT CAWSFTGDDQPQHF
TRBJ1-3 . . TRBV4-2 TGTGCCAGCAGGTTAACAGGGAACACCATATATTTT CASRLTGNTIYF
TRBJ1-2 TRBD1 . TRBV28 TGTGCCAGCAGCCCGACAGGGGCGGTCTATGGCTACACCTTC CASSPTGAVYGYTF
TRBJ2-7 . . TRBV5-1 TGCGCCAGCAGCCCGGAGGTGGCGTTGGGGTACGAGCAGTACTTC CASSPEVALGYEQYF
TRBJ2-5 . . TRBV11-3 TGTGCCAGCAGCTTGGGAGGAAAGGAGCAAGAGACCCAGTACTTC CASSLGGKEQETQYF
TRBJ1-6 TRBD1 . TRBV27 TGTGCCAGCAGTTTACGGGCGGTCGGGACAGGGGATCGTTCACCCCTCCACTTT CASSLRAVGTGDRSPLHF
TRBJ2-2 . once TRBV7-2 TGTGCCAGCAGCTTAGACTCAAATACGAACACCGGGGAGCTGTTTTTT CASSLDSNTNTGELFF
TRBJ2-2 TRBD2 . TRBV18 TGTGCCAGCTCCTGGGAGGGTACGAACACCGGGGAGCTGTTTTTT CASSWEGTNTGELFF
TRBJ2-7 . few TRBV28 TGTGCCAGCAGTCCCCGTCCCTACGAGCAGTACTTC CASSPRPYEQYF
TRBJ2-3 TRBD2 . TRBV25-1 TGTGCCAGCGCCGACGTTGGACTAGCGGGACTAGATACGCAGTATTTT CASADVGLAGLDTQYF
TRBJ2-5 . . TRBV18 TGTGCCAGCTCCCAAAACAGGGAAGAGACCCAGTACTTC CASSQNREETQYF
TRBJ2-3 TRBD2 . TRBV5-1 TGCGCCAGCAGCTTGGAGGGACTAGCGGGAAGCACAGATACGCAGTATTTT CASSLEGLAGSTDTQYF
TRBJ2-4 . . TRBV15 TGTGCCACCAGCAGAGGGACAAGGTCACTACCTGCTCAGTACTTC CATSRGTRSLPAQYF
TRBJ2-2 TRBD2 . TRBV6-5 TGTGCCAGCAGTTGGACTAGCGGGAGATTTGTCGGGGAGCTGTTTTTT CASSWTSGRFVGELFF
TRBJ1-1 . . TRBV12-3/TRBV12-4 TGTGCCAGCAGTTTTCAGGGAAACACTGAAGCTTTCTTT CASSFQGNTEAFF
TRBJ2-1 TRBD1 . TRBV9 TGTGCCAGCACCCGAGGGACAGGGAGCGGGAATGAGCAGTTCTTC CASTRGTGSGNEQFF
TRBJ2-4 TRBD1 . TRBV6-5 TGTGCCAGCAGGCTAACAGGGGGCGCGGACATTCAGTACTTC CASRLTGGADIQYF
TRBJ2-3 TRBD2 . TRBV7-2 TGTGCCAGCAGCTTAACCGGAGCGGGAGTGGCAGATACGCAGTATTTT CASSLTGAGVADTQYF
TRBJ2-3 . . TRBV6-1 TGTGCCAGCAGTGTGTTTACGGATCCCGCGGTAGATACGCAGTATTTT CASSVFTDPAVDTQYF
TRBJ1-1 . . TRBV5-1 TGCGCCAGCAGCTTCGCGGGCCGGAACACTGAAGCTTTCTTT CASSFAGRNTEAFF
TRBJ2-1 TRBD2 . TRBV7-3 TGTGCCAGCAGCTTAACGCGGACTAGCGGGGTTCGGGATGAGCAGTTCTTC CASSLTRTSGVRDEQFF
TRBJ1-4 . . TRBV19 TGTGCCAGTAGCGACTTCGGAGGCACTAATGAAAAACTGTTTTTT CASSDFGGTNEKLFF
TRBJ1-3 . few TRBV6-5 TGTGCCAGCAGTCAAAACCGGGGAAACACCATATATTTT CASSQNRGNTIYF
TRBJ1-4 . . TRBV30 TGTGCCTGGTTGGGGGGAGCCGGTAATGAAAAACTGTTTTTT CAWLGGAGNEKLFF
TRBJ2-3 . . TRBV9 TGTGCCAGCAGCGTAGGGTTAGCGGAATCTCAAATCCCTAGCACAGATACGCAGTATTTT CASSVGLAESQIPSTDTQYF
TRBJ2-2 . . TRBV29-1 TGCAGCGTTGTGGACAAACCCACCGGGGAGCTGTTTTTT CSVVDKPTGELFF
TRBJ2-2 TRBD2 . TRBV18 TGTGCCAGCTCACCTACAGGGTCGGCTAGCGGGAGTAACACCGGGGAGCTGTTTTTT CASSPTGSASGSNTGELFF
TRBJ1-5 . few TRBV7-6 TGTGCCAGCAGCAGAGGAGGCCGCAATCAGCCCCAGCATTTT CASSRGGRNQPQHF
TRBJ1-1 . . TRBV6-5 TGTGCCAGCAGTTACACAGCGGCCAACACTGAAGCTTTCTTT CASSYTAANTEAFF
TRBJ2-1 TRBD1 . TRBV27 TGTGCCAGCAGTAAGCGACAGGGAGCAGTGATGGGGGATGAGCAGTTCTTC CASSKRQGAVMGDEQFF
TRBJ2-6 . few TRBV5-8 TGTGCCAGCAGCTTAGCTGTACTAGCTGGGGCCAACGTCCTGACTTTC CASSLAVLAGANVLTF
TRBJ1-3 . . TRBV29-1 TGCAGCGTTGAGACAGACTCTGGAAACACCATATATTTT CSVETDSGNTIYF
TRBJ2-4 . . TRBV18 TGTGCCAGCTCACTTCAGGGCCCGTCAGCCAAAAACATTCAGTACTTC CASSLQGPSAKNIQYF
TRBJ2-1 . . TRBV7-2 TGTGCCAGCAGCTACCGGACAGCCTCCTACAATGAGCAGTTCTTC CASSYRTASYNEQFF
TRBJ1-4 TRBD1 once TRBV18 TGTGCCAGCTCATCAGGGGGTTCAACTAATGAAAAACTGTTTTTT CASSSGGSTNEKLFF
TRBJ1-2 . . TRBV7-5 TGTGCCAGACCACAGGGAAACTATGGCTACACCTTC CARPQGNYGYTF
TRBJ2-5 . once TRBV5-1 TGCGCCAGCAGCTTGCAGGGTTCTGGAGAGACCCAGTACTTC CASSLQGSGETQYF
TRBJ2-1 TRBD2 . TRBV2 TGTGCCAGCAGTCGGACTAGCTTTTCCCCATACAATGAGCAGTTCTTC CASSRTSFSPYNEQFF
TRBJ1-4 TRBD1 . TRBV5-1 TGCGCCAGCAGCCACGACAGGGGGGCAACTAATGAAAAACTGTTTTTT CASSHDRGATNEKLFF
TRBJ1-3 . . TRBV19 TGTGCCAGTAGTATAGATCTTGCACGGCCGGGTTCTGGAAACACCATATATTTT CASSIDLARPGSGNTIYF
TRBJ2-5 TRBD2 . TRBV7-3 TGTGCCAGCAGCCCGGGACTAGCGGGGGGAGAGACCCAGTACTTC CASSPGLAGGETQYF